Below are 16 T cell receptor beta chains sequenced from a single sample in a study of cytomegalovirus exposure and HLA in healthy donors. PCR was performed using 60 Vbeta and 13 Jbeta primers. Clones were sequenced by immunoSEQ multiplex PCR, and TCRdb holds only the in-frame ones, with some missing. The sample records 150,000 to 200,000 clones, 82% being singletons. The sequencing input was PBMCs. The receptors were gathered from a girl aged 2-9 years in good health and CMV-seropositive.

The chain recombines TRBV10-3 with TRBJ2-2; 9 nucleotides match TRBD2. Per germline, CDR1 ENHRY and CDR2 SYGVKD. Losses at the gene ends were 4 bases for V and 5 bases for J; bases not matched to a gene: 5. The CDR3 spans 15 residues. The CDR3 spells CAISGTSETTGELFF. The CDR3 DNA follows: TGTGCCATCAGTGGGACTAGCGAGACTACCGGGGAGCTGTTTTTT.

J is TRBJ2-1 and V is TRBV4-1; D is undetermined. Trimming took 1 base from V and 0 from J, leaving 13 bases between them. Germline V lookup: CDR1 MGHRA, CDR2 YSYEKL. The CDR3 sequence is 17 residues long. The CDR3 DNA follows: TGCGCCAGCAGCCAAGGATTCACTCCTATCTCCTACAATGAGCAGTTCTTC. Its translation is CASSQGFTPISYNEQFF.

The chain carries TRBV9 and TRBJ1-5; 7 positions agree with TRBD1. This CDR3 contains 15 residues. Trimming removed 3 bases from V and 1 base from J; junction bases left unmatched: 4. Germline V gene sequence: CDR1 SGDLS, CDR2 YYNGEE. The CDR3 DNA follows: TGTGCCAGCAGCGAGACGGGACAGAGCAATCAGCCCCAGCATTTT. Translated, it gives CASSETGQSNQPQHF.

The rearrangement links TRBV5-4 to TRBJ2-3; D unresolved. Germline V gives CDR1 SGHNT, CDR2 YYREEE (reference sequence). CDR3 length: 12 amino acids. V was cut by 8 bases and J by 4 bases, with 11 bases left in between. The CDR3 here is CASSRTPDTQYF. CDR3 sequence (DNA): TGTGCCAGTTCTCGAACTCCAGATACGCAGTATTTT.

The chain has TRBV1 and TRBJ2-5; the table gives TRBD2 as D, unverified against the DNA. TRBV1 is labeled a pseudogene. This CDR3 comprises 17 residues. CDR3 sequence (DNA): TGCACCAGCAGCCAAGCCTGGAGGAGCGGGAAAGAGGAGACCCAGTACTTC. Translated: CTSSQAWRSGKEETQYF.

The CDR3 loop reads CASSRTDSNQPQHF. In DNA form, the CDR3 reads TGTGCCAGCAGTCGGACAGATAGCAATCAGCCCCAGCATTTT. J is TRBJ1-5 and V is TRBV6-5, with D perhaps matching TRBD1 (6 bases). Germline CDR1 MNHEY, CDR2 SVGAGI. V was clipped by 5 bases and J by 0 bases, with 8 bases between them. The CDR3 spans 14 residues.

The chain combines TRBV30 with TRBJ2-3, with TRBD2 as a possible D gene (5 bases). The V and J ends lost 5 bases and 5 bases respectively, with 11 bases between them. Per the germline V gene, CDR1 is GTSNPN and CDR2 is SVGIG (reference sequence). This CDR3 spans 12 amino acids. CDR3 nucleotide sequence: TGTGCCTGGTCTGCGGGTGGAGATACGCAGTATTTT. Its translation: CAWSAGGDTQYF.

In this sample, this clone turned up a few times. The chain joins TRBV2 to TRBJ2-4; tentative D call: TRBD1 (5 bases). In germline, CDR1 is SNHLY, CDR2 FYNNEI. The V and J ends lost 9 bases and 3 bases respectively, with 6 bases between them. The CDR3 is made up of 11 amino acids. The CDR3, as DNA: TGTGCCAGTACAGGCAAAAACATTCAGTACTTC. It specifies CASTGKNIQYF.

For this clone: One junction end does not reproduce the germline sequence, and a read error may be involved. The gene calls are TRBV7-7 and TRBJ2-5; 7 bases are shared with TRBD1. The CDR3 runs 14 residues. Germline V gene data show CDR1 as SSHAT and CDR2 as FNYEAQ (reference sequence). The CDR3, as DNA: TGTGCTAGCAGTTCCCTTACAGGGGAAGAGACCCAGTACTTC. Translating it yields CASSSLTGEETQYF.

The sample holds a few counts of this clone. The chain is built from TRBV20-1 and TRBJ2-5; perhaps TRBD2 as D (5 bases). Looked up from germline, CDR1 is DFQATT and CDR2 is SNEGSKA (reference sequence). Trimming pared 2 bases from V and 7 bases from J, leaving 8 bases between. CDR3 size: 11 residues. CDR3 in amino acids: CSARTRGTQYF. In DNA, the CDR3 is TGCAGTGCTAGAACACGGGGGACCCAGTACTTC.

The chain combines TRBV12-5 with TRBJ2-5; unclear D gene. V was clipped by 6 bases and J by 3 bases, with 11 bases between them. The V gene's germline CDR1 is LGHNT and CDR2 FRNRAP. The CDR3 runs 13 residues. Here the CDR3 reads CASGYAAEETQYF. Written as DNA, the CDR3 is TGTGCTAGTGGGTATGCGGCCGAAGAGACCCAGTACTTC.

The J gene is TRBJ2-3, the V gene TRBV9, with 13 bases aligning to TRBD2. Germline assignment: CDR1 SGDLS and CDR2 YYNGEE. The CDR3 extends over 18 amino acids. Trimming took 3 bases from V and 0 from J; bases not matched to a gene: 7. CDR3 nucleotide sequence: TGTGCCAGCAGCGGACTAGCGGGAGGAGGGACTAGCACAGATACGCAGTATTTT. Translated: CASSGLAGGGTSTDTQYF.

This sequence joins TRBV4-1 and TRBJ1-2; D gene unclear. CDR1 and CDR2 from the germline V gene are MGHRA and YSYEKL. The V and J ends lost 2 bases and 1 base respectively, with 5 bases between them. The CDR3 covers 13 residues. The CDR3: CASSQPGNYGYTF. As DNA, the CDR3 is TGCGCCAGCAGCCAACCGGGTAACTATGGCTACACCTTC.

The chain recombines TRBV18 with TRBJ1-5, with 7 bases matching TRBD1. V was pared by 4 bases and J by 0 bases, with 12 bases of the junction left unmatched. Germline loops: CDR1 KGHSH, CDR2 LQKENI. This CDR3 contains 18 residues. CDR3: CASSQDREDSNSNQPQHF. As DNA, the CDR3 is TGTGCCAGCTCACAAGACAGGGAGGATTCTAATAGCAATCAGCCCCAGCATTTT.

The chain has TRBV5-1 and TRBJ2-7; 10 bases are shared with TRBD2. Germline V gene data show CDR1 as SGHRS and CDR2 as YFSETQ. The trim removed 0 bases at V and 7 bases at J, leaving 13 bases unmatched. The CDR3 runs to 17 residues. In DNA, the CDR3 is TGCGCCAGCAGCTTGGCCTCTCGATCTAGCGGGAGATGGGAGCAGTACTTC. Residues: CASSLASRSSGRWEQYF.

The chain uses TRBV5-6 and TRBJ2-5; a possible D gene is TRBD1 (5 bases). This CDR3 comprises 13 residues. V was shortened by 4 bases and J by 5 bases, with 12 bases between the two germline ends. Germline loops: CDR1 SGHDT, CDR2 YYEEEE. The CDR3 loop reads CASSLQGLETQYF. CDR3 nucleotide sequence: TGTGCCAGCAGCCTCCAGGGATTGGAGACCCAGTACTTC.